This paragraph covers one TCR beta chain sequence. The source of the sample is a study of OX40 agonist ivuxolimab in advanced cancers. Produced via immunoSEQ multiplex PCR; TCRdb's table is partial and in-frame only. The sample gives 55,000 to 90,000 clones, around 90% of which show up once; 0.86% is in the top ten. This CDR3 has 17 amino acids. The germline V gene has CDR1 MNHNS and CDR2 SASEGT. V gave up 2 bases and J gave up 7 bases; unmatched junction bases: 15. Material: CD4+ or CD8+ T cells sorted from blood, obtained in a trial of the OX40 agonist ivuxolimab. This sequence was found in an adult with an advanced solid tumor such as melanoma, head and neck, liver or kidney cancer. The V call is TRBV6-1, the J call TRBJ1-2; 8 bases map to TRBD1. The CDR3 spells CASSESGTGVQYSGYTF. The CDR3 DNA reads TGTGCCAGCAGTGAATCTGGGACAGGCGTCCAATATAGTGGCTACACCTTC.